This T cell receptor (beta chain) derives from a study of T cell responses to AZD1222 COVID-19 vaccine. Here immunoSEQ multiplex PCR was the method, and the copy in TCRdb shows in-frame clones only, minus some. The sample has 90,000 to 130,000 clones; 70% to 90% are singletons. The V gene lost 5 bases and the J gene lost 10 bases, with 15 bases spanning the gap. The V gene's germline CDR1 is LNHDA and CDR2 SQIVND (reference sequence). The CDR3 extends over 14 amino acids. The sequenced sample was peripheral blood, obtained 28 days after the second AZD1222 dose. The chain has TRBV19 and TRBJ1-6; tentative D call: TRBD1 (6 bases). This sequence originates from an adult who received the AZD1222 COVID-19 vaccine. CDR3 sequence reads: CASSVEGVGSPLHF. The CDR3 nucleotides read TGTGCCAGTAGTGTTGAGGGGGTCGGATCACCCCTCCACTTT.